This T cell receptor (beta chain) was identified during a study of early T cells in non-severe SARS-CoV-2 infection. Study-level information: The input, bulk RNA from unsorted whole blood, was sequenced, and chains were unpaired.

This CDR3 is built from 15 residues. The V segment lost 6 bases and the J segment 0 bases; nucleotides outside the gene matches: 5. CDR1 and CDR2 from the germline V gene are SNHLY and FYNNEI. This clonotype was seen at least ten times. The antigen is unknown. Individual cDNA molecules were tagged with unique molecular identifiers. TCRdb re-derived calls from the 5' RACE reads in MiXCR, one entry per CDR3 protein. The table shows approximately 47,000 distinct CDR3 sequences, with roughly a tenth occurring only once. Overall study findings and caveats: VDJdb matching favored anti-spike CD8 responses, missing private and CD4 specificities.

The V and J genes are TRBV2 and TRBJ1-5; TRBD1 aligns across 7 bases. The sequence was obtained from an adult who was a healthcare worker with PCR-confirmed SARS-CoV-2 infection or an uninfected control (not recorded which). This material consisted of whole blood, taken at baseline. This CDR3 reads CASSPTGNSNQPQHF. The CDR3 nucleotides are TGTGCCAGCAGCCCGACAGGGAATAGCAATCAGCCCCAGCATTTT.